A selection of T cell receptor beta chains follows, all from one sample in a study of OX40 agonist ivuxolimab in advanced cancers. The repertoire was sequenced with immunoSEQ multiplex PCR; TCRdb's copy has only in-frame clones and lacks some. The sample holds 13,000 or so clones, nearly 80% seen once. Material: CD4+ or CD8+ T cells sorted from blood, obtained in a trial of the OX40 agonist ivuxolimab. All receptors come from an adult with an advanced solid tumor such as melanoma, head and neck, liver or kidney cancer. The CDR3 runs from the conserved cysteine through the conserved F or W. D genes are given only for firm matches. Size tells how often a clone was seen (once, few, many) or the class of an expanded clone, and some rows leave it out.

CASSTLSRANQPQHF	TGTGCCAGTAGTACCCTGAGCAGGGCTAATCAGCCCCAGCATTTT	-	-	TRBJ1-5	TRBV19
CASSGEGNTEAFF	TGTGCCAGTAGTGGGGAAGGGAACACTGAAGCTTTCTTT	-	-	TRBJ1-1	TRBV19
CASSPGLAGAKDTQYF	TGCGCCAGCAGCCCCGGACTAGCGGGCGCTAAAGATACGCAGTATTTT	-	TRBD2	TRBJ2-3	TRBV4-1
CASSFPSSPHEQYF	TGTGCCAGCAGTTTCCCCAGTTCGCCTCACGAGCAGTACTTC	-	-	TRBJ2-7	TRBV27
CASQTLKEGSINEKLFF	TGTGCCAGCCAAACACTCAAGGAAGGATCCATTAATGAAAAACTGTTTTTT	-	-	TRBJ1-4	TRBV28
CAISEGLTEAFF	TGTGCCATCAGTGAAGGTTTAACTGAAGCTTTCTTT	few	-	TRBJ1-1	TRBV10-3
CASSPKVGGRSDEQYF	TGTGCCAGCAGCCCCAAAGTGGGCGGGAGATCAGACGAGCAGTACTTC	-	TRBD2	TRBJ2-7	TRBV7-6
CASSLQGHYGYTF	TGTGCCAGCAGCCTCCAGGGTCACTATGGCTACACCTTC	few	-	TRBJ1-2	TRBV7-9
CASSRGAGTALNEQFF	TGCGCCAGCAGCCGAGGGGCCGGGACAGCCCTGAATGAGCAGTTCTTC	-	TRBD1	TRBJ2-1	TRBV4-1
CASSGGDRGQETQYF	TGTGCCAGCAGTGGGGGGGACAGGGGCCAAGAGACCCAGTACTTC	few	TRBD1	TRBJ2-5	TRBV2
CASSPTGPRGEQYF	TGTGCCAGTAGTCCAACAGGGCCCCGTGGGGAGCAGTACTTC	once	-	TRBJ2-7	TRBV19
CASSLTDTQYF	TGTGCCAGCAGCCTCACAGATACGCAGTATTTT	-	-	TRBJ2-3	TRBV11-2
CASSLGPSDEQYF	TGTGCCAGCAGCTTAGGCCCGTCGGACGAGCAGTACTTC	-	-	TRBJ2-7	TRBV7-9
CASSEDRGRTDTQYF	TGTGCCAGTAGCGAAGACAGGGGGAGAACAGATACGCAGTATTTT	-	TRBD1	TRBJ2-3	TRBV19
CASSPGTGGSYEQYF	TGTGCCAGCAGTCCCGGGACAGGGGGTTCGTACGAGCAGTACTTC	-	TRBD1	TRBJ2-7	TRBV5-4
CASSQELAESYEQYF	TGCGCCAGCAGCCAAGAACTAGCCGAGTCCTACGAGCAGTACTTC	-	-	TRBJ2-7	TRBV4-3
CASSRGTGGVEQYF	TGTGCCAGCAGTCGAGGGACAGGAGGGGTCGAGCAGTACTTC	once	TRBD1	TRBJ2-7	TRBV27
CASSVGQGYSDQPQHF	TGTGCCAGCAGTGTGGGGCAGGGGTATTCGGATCAGCCCCAGCATTTT	-	-	TRBJ1-5	TRBV2
CASSTDGNIYGYTF	TGTGCCAGCAGCACGGACGGGAACATCTATGGCTACACCTTC	-	-	TRBJ1-2	TRBV28
CASSESAGGQETQYF	TGCGCCAGCAGTGAGTCAGCGGGGGGGCAAGAGACCCAGTACTTC	-	TRBD2	TRBJ2-5	TRBV10-2